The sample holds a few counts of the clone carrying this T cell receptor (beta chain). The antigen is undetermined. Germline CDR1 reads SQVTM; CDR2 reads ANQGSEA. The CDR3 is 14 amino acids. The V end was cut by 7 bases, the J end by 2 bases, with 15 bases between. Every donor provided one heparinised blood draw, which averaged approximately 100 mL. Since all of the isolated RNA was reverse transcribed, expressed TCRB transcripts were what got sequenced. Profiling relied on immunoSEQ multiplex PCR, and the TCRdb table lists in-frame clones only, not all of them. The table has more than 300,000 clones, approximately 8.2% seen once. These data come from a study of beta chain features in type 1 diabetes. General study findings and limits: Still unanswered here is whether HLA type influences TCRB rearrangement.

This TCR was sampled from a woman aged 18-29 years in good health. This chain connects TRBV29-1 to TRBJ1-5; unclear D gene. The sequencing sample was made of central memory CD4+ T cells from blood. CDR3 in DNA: TGCAGCGCCCGGATAGGGCAGGGCAATCAGCCCCAGCATTTT. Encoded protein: CSARIGQGNQPQHF.